The source of this T cell receptor (beta chain) is a study of cytomegalovirus exposure and HLA in healthy donors (dated by TCRdb to 2016 to 2017). Notes on the research overall: According to an earlier analysis of 450 to 650 of the donors, about 179 million T cells yielded 95 million to 140 million unique TCR beta sequences and 276 Gb of sequence data. Of the roughly 390 genotyped donors, 70% to 90% were placed in the genetic ancestry cluster associated with self-reported Caucasian donors. Roughly 320 gigabases of sequencing data and approximately 91 million unique TCR sequences made up an early release that covered several hundred HLA-typed donors. The study was designed to test whether signatures of past pathogen exposure could be identified by cataloging public T cell receptors. The later analysis used no new phenotypic data to find candidate immune exposures, relying instead on TCR beta sequences and their occurrence across donors. The T cell repertoires of under 700 subjects were profiled by immunosequencing and related to cytomegalovirus serostatus. Donor age, sex, ethnicity and CMV serostatus were compiled alongside the repertoire data. To decide whether each TCR beta V gene segment behaved as functional or pseudogenic, an earlier analysis of 587 of the donors relied on high-throughput TCR beta sequencing. Every discovery cohort repertoire had been produced on one sequencing platform. A later analysis re-examined previously published TCR beta repertoires from just over 650 donors and added high-resolution HLA genotyping to investigate patterns of TCR occurrence. Typing coverage differed by locus: A, B, C, DRB1 and DQB1 were typed in roughly 620-630 donors, DQA1 in about 560, DPA1 in approximately 610, and DPB1 in just under 490. A later genetic analysis used genome-wide SNP genotypes for about 65% of the roughly 700 donors, treating that subset as a discovery cohort. Across 398 genotyped donors of the cohort, an average of roughly 250,000 unique TCR beta nucleotide sequences per donor were sequenced, and roughly 18% of those sequences were non-productive. Besides the first cohort of under 700 subjects, a separate validation cohort made up of roughly 130 different subjects was used. To predict cytomegalovirus infection status, the study brought together high-throughput TCR immunosequencing, statistical association of individual TCRs with disease status, and machine learning. Because of strong linkage in the cohort, roughly five DR-DQ haplotypes were treated as single units for association and clustering. Both class I and class II loci were covered by HLA typing, at four-digit resolution.

To prepare the library, the immunoSEQ multiplex PCR assay was applied. A mixture of 60 forward primers for TCR Vbeta segments and 13 reverse primers for TCR Jbeta segments was used in the multiplex PCR. Amplification of the CDR3 region of rearranged TCR beta genes was performed with a multiplex PCR assay on genomic DNA. Amplified TCR beta libraries were sequenced as 87-base-pair reads on the Illumina HiSeq System. Per the source publication's procedure: A later analysis tallied roughly 76 million unique TCR beta chains across the 666 repertoires, and approximately 12 million of those chains were shared by two or more donors. Raw reads were error-corrected and collapsed into unique sequences by a nearest-neighbor algorithm in which closely related sequences were merged to remove PCR and sequencing errors. To assign V, D and J gene segments, CDR3 sequences were aligned to IMGT reference sequences. For a sequence to be retained, a match of at least six nucleotides to both a V gene segment and a J gene segment was required. A rearrangement counted as productive if the CDR3 had no stop codons and remained in frame with V and J, and every other rearrangement counted as non-productive. CDR3 was defined by IMGT convention, running from the second conserved V-encoded cysteine to the conserved J-encoded phenylalanine. The earlier analysis of around 640 of the donors excluded sequences that lacked an unambiguous match to a single V gene segment. In an earlier analysis of approximately 500 of the donors, a V segment was called functional when productive rearrangements were above 56.7%, and segregating when the standard deviation between donors exceeded 5%. A statistical classification framework was built for diagnosing cytomegalovirus status from the catalog of TCR beta chain sequences. In a later analysis, V and J genes were assigned by comparing TCR nucleotide sequences against IMGT/GENE-DB human TR gene sequences. In a later analysis, CDR3 sequences and most-parsimonious VDJ recombination scenarios were assigned using the TCRdist pipeline. In a later analysis, every TCR beta chain was defined by the combination of its CDR3 amino acid sequence and its V-gene family, and reads without a unique V-gene family were dropped. In a later analysis, approximately 590 highly shared, low-generation-probability nucleotide sequences were removed to address suspected cross-contamination and a sequencing artifact. In a later analysis, a clonal expansion index for each public chain was calculated from normalized within-repertoire ranks of inferred template counts. Generation probabilities in a later analysis came from a VDJ recombination model fitted to out-of-frame rearrangements, and those results were checked against IGoR. In a later analysis, TCR-TCR, TCR-HLA and TCR-CMV co-occurrence was scored with hypergeometric tests, and a repertoire-size bias correction was applied to TCR pairs. To estimate false discovery rates, a later analysis permuted the HLA or CMV assignments 20 times. In a later analysis, co-occurring TCRs were grouped with DBSCAN, and TCRdist sequence similarity was added when clustering was performed within HLA-allele-positive subsets. For co-occurrence clustering, repertoires with fewer than 30,000 or more than 120,000 public chains were excluded, along with a handful of repertoires with anomalous nucleotide sharing. Entries here come from immuneACCESS through TCRdb and include only in-frame sequences with V and J called. Some clones fail to appear in such tables; in the studies checked, an unresolved V gene covers under half of the shortfall, and the cause of the remainder is unknown. V, J and clone size are those of that table, while D and trimming were read from the DNA. Across this sample there are more than 110,000 clones, with roughly three quarters seen only once. Around 4.9% of the sample belongs to the ten largest clones.

From V the trimming removes 5 bases and from J it removes 3 bases, while the gene matches leave 6 bases of the junction unaccounted for. Taken from the germline V gene, the CDR1 and CDR2 loops are SGHRS and YFSETQ. The CDR3 numbers 14 residues from cysteine through phenylalanine. CDR3 DNA is the only sequence kept; it has 42 bases, read in frame from the first base. A note on this clone: The antigen this receptor binds is unknown. There are no base qualities to consult, and no much larger clone falls within one base.

The cohort comprised some 680 healthy bone marrow donors. Cohort members were all nominally healthy when sampled, although unrecorded immune exposures were likely present. The donor tested CMV seronegative, placing the donor among the 350 or so seronegative members of the cohort. A peripheral blood sample was collected from each donor, and TCR beta sequencing was performed on peripheral blood mononuclear cells. Genomic DNA extraction from the blood cell samples was performed with the Qiagen DNeasy Blood Extraction Kit. On the study overall, not on this receptor specifically: Most TCR sequences were observed very rarely across donors, whereas some public TCRs were present in many individuals. A later analysis associated 15,000 to 20,000 TCR beta sequences with specific HLA alleles at a false discovery rate of 0.05. Several of the top co-occurrence clusters appeared to be linked to parvovirus B19, influenza, CMV and Epstein-Barr virus, according to a later analysis. A later analysis found that TCR association rates varied across HLA loci, with DRB1 alleles showing the most associated TCRs and HLA-C alleles the fewest. Some IMGT-functional V segments, including TRBV6-2 and TRBV6-3, could not be distinguished by the 87-base-pair reads and were therefore excluded. A few of the identified cytomegalovirus-associated TCR beta chains were confirmed in vitro to be specific for cytomegalovirus antigens. Compared with equally common non-associated chains, HLA-associated TCR beta chains in a later analysis were more clonally expanded and had lower generation probabilities. This cohort had only TCR beta chains sequenced, and the lack of alpha or paired-chain data limited which features could be detected. Because HLA typing was missing for some donors at each locus, association tests included only the typed subset. The sequencing pipeline was judged likely to have produced a cluster of highly shared sequence variants as a technical artifact. A further reported finding was that TCR beta sequences accurately predicted the HLA-A and HLA-B alleles for most subjects in the first cohort. When HLA alleles, especially DR and DQ, strongly co-occurred, attributing TCR associations to individual alleles was difficult. In an earlier analysis of 587 of the donors, most TCR beta V segments appeared in productive rearrangements about 90% or about 30% of the time, broadly matching IMGT annotations. Linkage disequilibrium might explain the correlated functional status among segregating V segments, but an unknown experimental factor could not be ruled out. In a later genetic analysis, a missense DCLRE1C variant was associated with V-gene and J-gene trimming of TCR beta chains, and the association was replicated in an independent cohort. A later genetic analysis reported fewer N-insertions in productive TCRs among donors in an Asian-associated ancestry cluster than the approximately 700-donor mean. Cytomegalovirus status was reported to be diagnosed by the classifier with high specificity and sensitivity in both the original and validation cohorts. Immune exposure information for the cohort was limited to CMV serostatus. The authors suggested that the approach could potentially be generalized to other disease states and immunological phenotypes. A total of fewer than 200 TCR beta chains were listed by the study as associated with cytomegalovirus. Presence/absence analyses assumed roughly uniform sequencing depth across donors, an assumption that may not hold. Most CMV-associated TCR beta chains appeared to be HLA-restricted in a later analysis, and the HLA associations seemed to be driven largely by CMV exposure. Because counts were too low, roughly 17 rarely observed V segments, including chromosome 9 orphons, were left out of the earlier analysis of 500 to 750 of the donors.

The clonotype originates from a male donor in good health and CMV-seronegative. The specimen sequenced was PBMCs. The chain joins TRBV5-1 to TRBJ2-3; 7 of the junction bases match TRBD2. The bases read TGCGCCAGCAGGCACAGCGGGGCTACAGATACGCAGTATTTT. Its amino acids are CASRHSGATDTQYF.